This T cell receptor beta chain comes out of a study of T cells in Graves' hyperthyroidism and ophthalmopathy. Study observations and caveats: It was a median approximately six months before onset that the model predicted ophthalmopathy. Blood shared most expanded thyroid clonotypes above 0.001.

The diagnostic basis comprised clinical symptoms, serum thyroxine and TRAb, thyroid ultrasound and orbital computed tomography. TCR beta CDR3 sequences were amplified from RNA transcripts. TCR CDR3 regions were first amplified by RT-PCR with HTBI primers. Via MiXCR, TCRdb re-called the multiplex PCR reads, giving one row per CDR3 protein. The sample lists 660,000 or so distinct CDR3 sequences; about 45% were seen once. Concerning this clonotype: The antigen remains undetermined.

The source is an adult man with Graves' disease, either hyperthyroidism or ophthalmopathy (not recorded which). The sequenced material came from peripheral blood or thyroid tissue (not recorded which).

CDR3 coding DNA: TGCAGTGCCCGACAGTTAGAGAATGAAAAACTGTTTTTT. Its protein product is CSARQLENEKLFF. This chain links TRBV20-1 with TRBJ1-4; D perhaps matches TRBD1 (5 bases). V lost 6 bases to trimming and J lost 5 bases, with 13 bases between them. CDR3 length: 13 residues. Germline-derived CDR1 and CDR2 are DFQATT and SNEGSKA (reference sequence).